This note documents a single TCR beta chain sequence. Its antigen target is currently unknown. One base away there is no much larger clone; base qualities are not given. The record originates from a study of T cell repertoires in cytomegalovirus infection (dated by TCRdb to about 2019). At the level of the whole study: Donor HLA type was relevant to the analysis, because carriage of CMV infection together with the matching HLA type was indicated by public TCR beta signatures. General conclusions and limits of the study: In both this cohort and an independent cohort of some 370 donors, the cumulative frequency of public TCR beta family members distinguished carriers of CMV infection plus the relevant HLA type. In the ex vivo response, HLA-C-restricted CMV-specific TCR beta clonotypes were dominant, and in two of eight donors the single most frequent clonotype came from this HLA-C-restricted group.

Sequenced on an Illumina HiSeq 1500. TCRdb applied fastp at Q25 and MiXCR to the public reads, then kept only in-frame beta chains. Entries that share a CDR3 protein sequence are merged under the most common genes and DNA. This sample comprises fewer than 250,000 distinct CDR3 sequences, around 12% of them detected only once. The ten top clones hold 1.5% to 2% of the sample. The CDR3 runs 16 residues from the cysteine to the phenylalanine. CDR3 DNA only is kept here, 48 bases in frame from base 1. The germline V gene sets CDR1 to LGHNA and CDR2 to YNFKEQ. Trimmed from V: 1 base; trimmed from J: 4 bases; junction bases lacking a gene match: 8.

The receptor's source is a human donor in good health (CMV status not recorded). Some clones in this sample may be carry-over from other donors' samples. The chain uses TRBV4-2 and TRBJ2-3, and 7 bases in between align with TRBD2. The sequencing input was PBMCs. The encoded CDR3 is CASSQASRGSADTQYF. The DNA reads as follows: TGTGCCAGCAGCCAAGCGTCGCGGGGGAGCGCAGATACGCAGTATTTT.